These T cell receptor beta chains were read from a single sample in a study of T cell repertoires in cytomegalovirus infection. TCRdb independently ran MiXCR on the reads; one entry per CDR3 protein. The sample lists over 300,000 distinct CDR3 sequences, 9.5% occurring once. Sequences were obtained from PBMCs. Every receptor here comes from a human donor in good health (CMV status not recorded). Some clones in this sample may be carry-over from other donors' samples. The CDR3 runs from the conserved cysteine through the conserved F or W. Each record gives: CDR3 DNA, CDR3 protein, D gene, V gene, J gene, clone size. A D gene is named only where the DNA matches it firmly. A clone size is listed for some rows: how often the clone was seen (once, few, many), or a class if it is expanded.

cdr3_nt: TGCAGCGTCCCGGGGCAGGGGGCTAACACCGGGGAGCTGTTTTTT
cdr3_aa: CSVPGQGANTGELFF
d_call: TRBD1
v_call: TRBV29-1
j_call: TRBJ2-2
clone_size: NA

cdr3_nt: TGTGCCAGTGAACCGGGACATGCGGGCAATCAGCCCCAGCATTTT
cdr3_aa: CASEPGHAGNQPQHF
d_call: NA
v_call: TRBV19
j_call: TRBJ1-5
clone_size: few

cdr3_nt: TGCGCCAGCAGCGGGAGTACGAGCAATGAGCAGTTCTTC
cdr3_aa: CASSGSTSNEQFF
d_call: NA
v_call: TRBV10-1
j_call: TRBJ2-1
clone_size: few

cdr3_nt: TGTGCCATCAAGACGTCCGATTATTTCGATGGCTACACCTTC
cdr3_aa: CAIKTSDYFDGYTF
d_call: NA
v_call: TRBV6-2/TRBV6-3
j_call: TRBJ1-2
clone_size: many

cdr3_nt: TGTGCCAGCAGCTTAAGGCCCGCGGATGAGCAGTTCTTC
cdr3_aa: CASSLRPADEQFF
d_call: NA
v_call: TRBV7-3
j_call: TRBJ2-1
clone_size: NA

cdr3_nt: TGTGCCAGCAGCTTATCCCTAGCCTCCTACGAGCAGTACTTC
cdr3_aa: CASSLSLASYEQYF
d_call: NA
v_call: TRBV7-2
j_call: TRBJ2-7
clone_size: many

cdr3_nt: TGTGCCAGCAGTTGGACTAGCGGGAGGCGGGGCGAGCAGTACTTC
cdr3_aa: CASSWTSGRRGEQYF
d_call: TRBD2
v_call: TRBV12-3/TRBV12-4
j_call: TRBJ2-7
clone_size: few

cdr3_nt: TGTGCCAGCAGCTTATCGACAGGGGCCGCCTACTATGGCTACACCTTC
cdr3_aa: CASSLSTGAAYYGYTF
d_call: TRBD1
v_call: TRBV7-2
j_call: TRBJ1-2
clone_size: NA

cdr3_nt: TGCAGTGCTAGAGATCTACCAGTCGCTGAAGCTTTCTTT
cdr3_aa: CSARDLPVAEAFF
d_call: NA
v_call: TRBV20-1
j_call: TRBJ1-1
clone_size: many

cdr3_nt: TGTGCCAGCAGCTCACGGACTGTAGGGGTACGCGAGCAGTACTTC
cdr3_aa: CASSSRTVGVREQYF
d_call: NA
v_call: TRBV7-2
j_call: TRBJ2-7
clone_size: many

cdr3_nt: TGCGCCAGCAGTGAGGCGACAAATTGGGCTCCACCCCTCCACTTT
cdr3_aa: CASSEATNWAPPLHF
d_call: NA
v_call: TRBV10-2
j_call: TRBJ1-6
clone_size: NA

cdr3_nt: TGTGCCAGCAGCCCATCGGGCAGGTTTAATGAAAAACTGTTTTTT
cdr3_aa: CASSPSGRFNEKLFF
d_call: NA
v_call: TRBV7-8
j_call: TRBJ1-4
clone_size: NA

cdr3_nt: TGTGCCAGCAGCTTAGAAAACCATAGCAATCAGCCCCAGCATTTT
cdr3_aa: CASSLENHSNQPQHF
d_call: NA
v_call: TRBV7-8
j_call: TRBJ1-5
clone_size: many